This T cell receptor beta chain was retrieved from a study of blood T cell repertoires in COVID-19. Turning to the study itself: Acute and convalescent COVID-19 samples came from the United States, Italy and Spain. Nucleic acid was either cDNA or gDNA, and it came from T cells, B-cell-depleted T cells, or PBMCs.

CDR1 and CDR2 (germline): SGHNT, YYREEE (reference sequence). The V and J ends lost 1 base and 5 bases, in that order; junction bases with no gene match: 17. This CDR3 has 20 amino acids. Per the original data handling: Reference gene primer amplification gave estimated nucleated cell counts. Libraries were prepared by immunoSEQ multiplex PCR; TCRdb keeps only in-frame clonotypes and omits some of them. V and J calls and clone size are as listed in that table; D and trimming were resolved from the DNA. The sample consists of 200,000 or so clones, 82% of them appearing once. This TCR came from a woman in her twenties or thirties with acute or convalescent COVID-19. V usage is TRBV5-4 and J usage is TRBJ2-5; 13 bases line up with TRBD2. The sequencing input was peripheral blood. The CDR3 DNA sequence: TGTGCCAGCAGCTTGTCCACTAAAACTAGCGGGAGGGGACCCTACGAGACCCAGTACTTC. Its translation is CASSLSTKTSGRGPYETQYF.